These T cell receptor beta chains were read from a single sample in a study of T cell repertoires in cytomegalovirus infection. Via MiXCR, TCRdb re-called the reads, giving one row per CDR3 protein. The sample contains almost 550,000 distinct CDR3 sequences, 16% of which appear only once. The sequenced sample was CD8+ T cells from PBMCs. Receptor source: a human donor in good health (CMV status not recorded). Some clones in this sample may be carry-over from other donors' samples. Each CDR3 is given with its conserved first and last residue. D genes are given only for firm matches. The size of a clone is reported for some rows only, either as once, few or many, or as a class for expanded clones.

V: TRBV7-9; size: -; D: TRBD1; J: TRBJ1-2; CDR3: CASSHRGGYTF; DNA: TGTGCCAGCAGCCACAGGGGTGGCTACACCTTC
V: TRBV12-3/TRBV12-4; size: -; D: -; J: TRBJ1-5; CDR3: CASSFWSASIQPQHF; DNA: TGTGCCAGCAGTTTTTGGTCTGCGAGCATTCAGCCCCAGCATTTT
V: TRBV19; size: -; D: -; J: TRBJ1-2; CDR3: CASRGIDSNYGYTF; DNA: TGTGCCAGTAGGGGAATCGACAGCAACTATGGCTACACCTTC
V: TRBV9; size: -; D: -; J: TRBJ2-7; CDR3: CASSVGQNNEQYF; DNA: TGTGCCAGCAGCGTCGGACAGAACAACGAGCAGTACTTC
V: TRBV28; size: few; D: -; J: TRBJ2-1; CDR3: CASSRLGRAADEQFF; DNA: TGTGCCAGCAGTCGCCTCGGGCGGGCCGCGGATGAGCAGTTCTTC
V: TRBV27; size: -; D: -; J: TRBJ1-1; CDR3: CASGPGSMNTEAFF; DNA: TGTGCCAGCGGGCCGGGGTCCATGAACACTGAAGCTTTCTTT
V: TRBV6-1; size: many; D: TRBD1; J: TRBJ1-5; CDR3: CASSEGQGVYQPQHF; DNA: TGTGCCAGCAGTGAAGGACAGGGGGTATATCAGCCCCAGCATTTT
V: TRBV27; size: many; D: TRBD1; J: TRBJ1-4; CDR3: CASSAIQGMDEKLFF; DNA: TGTGCCAGCAGTGCGATACAGGGGATGGACGAAAAACTGTTTTTT
V: TRBV20-1; size: few; D: -; J: TRBJ2-2; CDR3: CSAAGRPNTGELFF; DNA: TGCAGTGCTGCGGGACGGCCGAACACCGGGGAGCTGTTTTTT
V: TRBV7-9; size: many; D: TRBD2; J: TRBJ2-7; CDR3: CASSSGTSGPFYEQYF; DNA: TGTGCCAGCAGCTCCGGGACTAGCGGGCCCTTCTACGAGCAGTACTTC
V: TRBV11-3; size: -; D: -; J: TRBJ2-1; CDR3: CASSLVPTETYNEQFF; DNA: TGTGCCAGCAGCTTAGTTCCCACGGAAACCTACAATGAGCAGTTCTTC
V: TRBV2; size: few; D: -; J: TRBJ2-7; CDR3: CAKKWGSWGGQDVYEQYF; DNA: TGTGCCAAAAAGTGGGGATCGTGGGGTGGGCAGGACGTCTACGAGCAGTACTTC
V: TRBV6-8; size: -; D: -; J: TRBJ2-1; CDR3: CASRATDNEQFF; DNA: TGTGCCAGCAGGGCAACCGACAATGAGCAGTTCTTC
V: TRBV20-1; size: -; D: -; J: TRBJ1-1; CDR3: CSAREMTEAFF; DNA: TGCAGTGCTAGAGAGATGACTGAAGCTTTCTTT
V: TRBV7-9; size: few; D: -; J: TRBJ2-7; CDR3: CASVGQSYEQYF; DNA: TGTGCCAGCGTAGGACAGTCCTACGAGCAGTACTTC
V: TRBV10-3; size: -; D: TRBD2; J: TRBJ2-7; CDR3: CAISEQGTSAEQYF; DNA: TGTGCCATCAGTGAGCAAGGGACTAGCGCCGAGCAGTACTTC
V: TRBV4-1; size: many; D: TRBD2; J: TRBJ2-5; CDR3: CASSQTSGAGETQYF; DNA: TGCGCCAGCAGCCAGACTAGCGGGGCAGGGGAGACCCAGTACTTC
V: TRBV27; size: -; D: TRBD1; J: TRBJ2-1; CDR3: CASSLRDRGSNEQFF; DNA: TGTGCCAGCAGTTTACGGGACAGGGGCAGCAATGAGCAGTTCTTC
V: TRBV28; size: few; D: TRBD1; J: TRBJ1-2; CDR3: CASSLPGTAPGTYGYTF; DNA: TGTGCCAGCAGTTTGCCCGGGACAGCTCCTGGTACCTATGGCTACACCTTC
V: TRBV7-6; size: many; D: -; J: TRBJ1-5; CDR3: CASSLTQDSNQPQHF; DNA: TGTGCCAGCAGCTTAACGCAGGATAGCAATCAGCCCCAGCATTTT
V: TRBV6-1; size: -; D: -; J: TRBJ2-7; CDR3: CASSASLSKEQYF; DNA: TGTGCCAGCAGTGCCTCCCTGTCGAAGGAGCAGTACTTC
V: TRBV19; size: many; D: -; J: TRBJ2-1; CDR3: CASEGSSYNEQFF; DNA: TGTGCCAGTGAGGGGAGTAGCTACAATGAGCAGTTCTTC
V: TRBV6-1; size: many; D: -; J: TRBJ2-3; CDR3: CASSTAGDPDTQYF; DNA: TGTGCCAGCAGTACCGCAGGGGACCCAGATACGCAGTATTTT
V: TRBV7-8; size: many; D: -; J: TRBJ2-7; CDR3: CASGPKGISYEQYF; DNA: TGTGCCAGCGGGCCGAAGGGAATCTCCTACGAGCAGTACTTC
V: TRBV20-1; size: few; D: -; J: TRBJ1-2; CDR3: CSARDPPRGHGYTF; DNA: TGCAGTGCTAGAGATCCCCCAAGGGGCCATGGCTACACCTTC
V: TRBV5-4; size: few; D: -; J: TRBJ1-2; CDR3: CASSSGGGASGYTF; DNA: TGTGCCAGCAGCTCCGGGGGGGGCGCTTCTGGCTACACCTTC
V: TRBV5-1; size: few; D: -; J: TRBJ1-1; CDR3: CASSFYRDGEAFF; DNA: TGCGCCAGCAGTTTCTATCGGGACGGAGAAGCTTTCTTT
V: TRBV7-6; size: many; D: -; J: TRBJ2-1; CDR3: CASSLYRGGDGRVNEQFF; DNA: TGTGCCAGCAGCTTATACCGAGGCGGAGACGGCAGGGTCAATGAGCAGTTCTTC
V: TRBV4-1; size: many; D: -; J: TRBJ1-5; CDR3: CASSSHGRVGQPQHF; DNA: TGCGCCAGCAGCTCCCATGGCAGGGTGGGTCAGCCCCAGCATTTT
V: TRBV6-2/TRBV6-3; size: -; D: -; J: TRBJ2-5; CDR3: CATNAFETQYF; DNA: TGTGCCACCAACGCCTTCGAGACCCAGTACTTC
V: TRBV12-3/TRBV12-4; size: -; D: TRBD2; J: TRBJ2-1; CDR3: CASSFGRARGTSEYNEQFF; DNA: TGTGCCAGCAGTTTTGGACGGGCACGGGGGACTAGCGAATACAATGAGCAGTTCTTC
V: TRBV27; size: few; D: -; J: TRBJ2-6; CDR3: CASSMLRGSGANVLTF; DNA: TGTGCCAGCAGTATGCTCAGGGGCTCTGGGGCCAACGTCCTGACTTTC
V: TRBV6-5; size: many; D: -; J: TRBJ2-1; CDR3: CASSYSQDSLYSYNEQFF; DNA: TGTGCCAGCAGTTACTCACAGGACTCCCTATATTCCTACAATGAGCAGTTCTTC
V: TRBV27; size: -; D: -; J: TRBJ1-1; CDR3: CASMSSNTEAFF; DNA: TGTGCCAGCATGAGCAGCAACACTGAAGCTTTCTTT
V: TRBV10-3; size: many; D: -; J: TRBJ2-1; CDR3: CAIRGTKTYNEQFF; DNA: TGTGCCATCAGGGGGACAAAGACTTACAATGAGCAGTTCTTC
V: TRBV24-1; size: -; D: -; J: TRBJ2-1; CDR3: CATSLVGRFEQFF; DNA: TGTGCCACCAGTCTGGTGGGCCGATTTGAGCAGTTCTTC
V: TRBV29-1; size: few; D: -; J: TRBJ1-5; CDR3: CSVEGDGDGNQPQHF; DNA: TGCAGCGTTGAAGGAGATGGGGACGGCAATCAGCCCCAGCATTTT
V: TRBV13; size: -; D: TRBD1; J: TRBJ1-5; CDR3: CASSRGQGAGQPQHF; DNA: TGTGCCAGCAGCAGAGGACAGGGGGCCGGTCAGCCCCAGCATTTT
V: TRBV20-1; size: -; D: -; J: TRBJ1-1; CDR3: CSARSDWQRGEAFF; DNA: TGCAGTGCTAGATCTGACTGGCAGCGAGGTGAAGCTTTCTTT
V: TRBV7-9; size: few; D: TRBD1; J: TRBJ2-3; CDR3: CAPEGANEVDTQYF; DNA: TGTGCCCCTGAGGGGGCGAACGAGGTAGATACGCAGTATTTT
V: TRBV5-6; size: -; D: -; J: TRBJ2-1; CDR3: CASSLGTDHNEQFF; DNA: TGTGCCAGCAGCTTGGGGACGGACCACAATGAGCAGTTCTTC
V: TRBV19; size: -; D: -; J: TRBJ1-5; CDR3: CASSSRSAQADQPQHF; DNA: TGTGCCAGTAGTTCCCGCTCTGCGCAGGCGGATCAGCCCCAGCATTTT
V: TRBV2; size: few; D: -; J: TRBJ1-6; CDR3: CASSEVGRGQRSSYNSPLHF; DNA: TGTGCCAGCAGTGAAGTTGGCCGAGGACAGCGGAGCTCCTATAATTCACCCCTCCACTTT
V: TRBV27; size: few; D: TRBD1; J: TRBJ1-5; CDR3: CASRGQGRGNQPQHF; DNA: TGTGCCAGCAGGGGACAGGGCAGGGGCAATCAGCCCCAGCATTTT
V: TRBV28; size: many; D: TRBD2; J: TRBJ2-7; CDR3: CASSLTSGTYEQYF; DNA: TGTGCCAGCAGTTTGACTAGCGGGACCTACGAGCAGTACTTC